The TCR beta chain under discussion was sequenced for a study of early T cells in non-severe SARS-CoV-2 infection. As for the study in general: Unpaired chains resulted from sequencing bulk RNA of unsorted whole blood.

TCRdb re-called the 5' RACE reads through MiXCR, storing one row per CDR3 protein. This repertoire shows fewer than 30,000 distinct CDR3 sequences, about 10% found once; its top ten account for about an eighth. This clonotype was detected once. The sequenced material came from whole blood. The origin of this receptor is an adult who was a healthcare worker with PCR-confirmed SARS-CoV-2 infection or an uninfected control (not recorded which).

CDR3 nucleotide sequence: TGTGCCATCAGTGATGGGCTATTGACCGGGGAGCTGTTTTTT. This encodes CAISDGLLTGELFF. The genes are TRBV10-3 and TRBJ2-2; D not certain. The CDR3 has 14 residues. Per germline, CDR1 ENHRY and CDR2 SYGVKD. With 3 bases removed from V and 5 bases from J, the gap between germline ends came to 10 bases.